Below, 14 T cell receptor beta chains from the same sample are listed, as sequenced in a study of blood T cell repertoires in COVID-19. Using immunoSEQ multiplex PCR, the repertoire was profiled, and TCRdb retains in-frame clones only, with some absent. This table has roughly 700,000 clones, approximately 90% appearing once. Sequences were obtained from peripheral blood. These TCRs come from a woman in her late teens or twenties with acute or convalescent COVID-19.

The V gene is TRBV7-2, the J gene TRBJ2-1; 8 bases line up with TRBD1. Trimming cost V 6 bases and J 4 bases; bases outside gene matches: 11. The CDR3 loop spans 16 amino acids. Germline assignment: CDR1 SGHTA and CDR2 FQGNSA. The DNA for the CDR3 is TGTGCCAGCAGAGGAGCCGCGACAGGGGAATACAATGAGCAGTTCTTC. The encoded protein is CASRGAATGEYNEQFF.

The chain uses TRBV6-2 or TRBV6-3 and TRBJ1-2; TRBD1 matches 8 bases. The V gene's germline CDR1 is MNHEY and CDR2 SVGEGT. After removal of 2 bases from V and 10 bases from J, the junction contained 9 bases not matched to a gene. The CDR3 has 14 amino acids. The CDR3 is CASSYPLDREDYTF. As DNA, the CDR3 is TGTGCCAGCAGTTACCCTTTGGACAGGGAAGACTACACCTTC.

The CDR3 DNA sequence: TGTGCCAGCAGCCACGCAACCCAGGGTGGCTACACCTTC. Residues: CASSHATQGGYTF. The chain joins TRBV11-2 to TRBJ1-2; a possible D gene is TRBD1 (5 bases). V dropped 5 bases and J dropped 7 bases, with 14 bases sitting between them. The CDR3 has 13 amino acids. Per germline, CDR1 SGHAT and CDR2 FQNNGV.

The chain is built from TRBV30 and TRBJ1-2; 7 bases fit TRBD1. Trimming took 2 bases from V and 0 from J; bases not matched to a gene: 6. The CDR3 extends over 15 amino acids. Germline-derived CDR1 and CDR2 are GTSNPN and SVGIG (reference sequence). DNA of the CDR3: TGTGCCTGGAGTCCCTGGACAGGCACTAACTATGGCTACACCTTC. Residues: CAWSPWTGTNYGYTF.

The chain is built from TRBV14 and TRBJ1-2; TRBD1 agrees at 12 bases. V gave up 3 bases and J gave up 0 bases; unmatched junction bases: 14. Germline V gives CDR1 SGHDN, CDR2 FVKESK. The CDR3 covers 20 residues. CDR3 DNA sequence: TGTGCCAGCAGCCACCTCACGGGACAGGGGGCCGTTCTTGCTAACTATGGCTACACCTTC. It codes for CASSHLTGQGAVLANYGYTF.

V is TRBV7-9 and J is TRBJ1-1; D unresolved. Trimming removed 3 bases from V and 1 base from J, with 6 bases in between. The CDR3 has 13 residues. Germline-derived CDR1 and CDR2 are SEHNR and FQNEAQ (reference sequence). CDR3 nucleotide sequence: TGTGCCAGCAGCTTTGGCAGGAACACTGAAGCTTTCTTT. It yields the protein CASSFGRNTEAFF.

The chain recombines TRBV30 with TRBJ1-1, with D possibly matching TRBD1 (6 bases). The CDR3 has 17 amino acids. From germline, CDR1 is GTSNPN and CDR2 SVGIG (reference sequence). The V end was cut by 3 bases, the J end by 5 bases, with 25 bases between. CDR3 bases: TGTGCCTGGAGCGCGACCCAATTCGGACAGAAATATACTGAAGCTTTCTTT. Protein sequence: CAWSATQFGQKYTEAFF.

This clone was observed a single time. The CDR3 is CASSGDRGVFGNTEAFF. CDR3 in DNA: TGCGCCAGCAGCGGGGACAGGGGCGTCTTCGGGAACACTGAAGCTTTCTTT. The V and J genes are TRBV5-1 and TRBJ1-1, with 10 bases that match TRBD1. There are 17 residues in the CDR3. Losses at the gene ends were 4 bases for V and 1 base for J; bases not matched to a gene: 10. Germline V gene lookup returns CDR1 SGHRS and CDR2 YFSETQ.

The chain's CDR3 is CASSLSRYRGLDGYTF. As DNA, the CDR3 is TGTGCCAGCAGCTTAAGCAGATACAGGGGGCTAGACGGCTACACCTTC. The chain recombines TRBV7-2 with TRBJ1-2; 9 bases align to TRBD1. The CDR3 is 16 residues long. Losses at the gene ends were 2 bases for V and 8 bases for J; bases not matched to a gene: 12. Germline V gene data show CDR1 as SGHTA and CDR2 as FQGNSA.

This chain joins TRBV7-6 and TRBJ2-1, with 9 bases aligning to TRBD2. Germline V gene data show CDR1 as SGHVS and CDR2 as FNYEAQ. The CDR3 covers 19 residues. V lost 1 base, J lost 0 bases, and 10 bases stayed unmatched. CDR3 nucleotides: TGTGCCAGCAGCTTAGTAATTAGCGGGGGCGATAGCTCCTACAATGAGCAGTTCTTC. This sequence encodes CASSLVISGGDSSYNEQFF.

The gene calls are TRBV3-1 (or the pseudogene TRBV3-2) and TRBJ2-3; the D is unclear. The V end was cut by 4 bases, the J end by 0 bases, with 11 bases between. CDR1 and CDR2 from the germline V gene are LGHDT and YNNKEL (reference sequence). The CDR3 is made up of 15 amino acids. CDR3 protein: CASSLTPASTDTQYF. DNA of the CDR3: TGTGCCAGCAGCCTGACTCCGGCTAGCACAGATACGCAGTATTTT.

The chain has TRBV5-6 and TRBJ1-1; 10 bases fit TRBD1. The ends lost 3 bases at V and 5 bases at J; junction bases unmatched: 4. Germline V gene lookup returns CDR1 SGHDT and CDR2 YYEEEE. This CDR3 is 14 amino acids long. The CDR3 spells CASSWGTGATEAFF. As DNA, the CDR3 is TGTGCCAGCAGCTGGGGGACAGGGGCGACTGAAGCTTTCTTT.

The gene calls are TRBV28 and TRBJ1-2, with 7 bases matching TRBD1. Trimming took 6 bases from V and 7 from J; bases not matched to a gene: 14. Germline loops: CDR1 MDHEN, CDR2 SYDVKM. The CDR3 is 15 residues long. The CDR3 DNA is TGTGCCAGCAGACCTCCTGACAGGGATCTGGGTGGCTACACCTTC. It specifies CASRPPDRDLGGYTF.

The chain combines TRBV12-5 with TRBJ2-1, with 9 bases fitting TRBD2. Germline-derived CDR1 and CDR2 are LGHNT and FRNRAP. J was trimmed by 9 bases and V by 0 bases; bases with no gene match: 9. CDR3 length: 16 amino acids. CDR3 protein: CASGLVRAGGPREQFF. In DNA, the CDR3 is TGTGCTAGTGGTTTGGTACGGGCGGGGGGGCCTCGTGAGCAGTTCTTC.